Below, one TCR beta chain is given with its context. Its antigen remains undetermined. The record has no base qualities; no much larger clone is one base away. Including the terminal cysteine and phenylalanine, the CDR3 comprises 15 residues. Only CDR3 DNA remains: 45 bases, in frame from the first base. V is reduced by 6 bases and J by 1 base, leaving a spacing of 19 bases between them. In the germline V gene (reference sequence), CDR1 corresponds to DFQATT and CDR2 to SNEGSKA. The data were obtained in a study of Graves' ophthalmopathy and Graves' hyperthyroidism (dated by TCRdb to the late 2010s). Looking at the study overall: Stable hyperthyroidism was defined as no progression to ophthalmopathy within 18 months of follow-up. The study used signatures of the TCR beta repertoire to tell Graves' ophthalmopathy apart from Graves' hyperthyroidism and to predict which patients would progress to ophthalmopathy. In total, 135 blood samples were TCR-sequenced: some 40 ophthalmopathy, roughly 77 hyperthyroidism and roughly 17 hyperthyroidism-to-ophthalmopathy patients. A discovery set of 100 patients (43 ophthalmopathy, just over 55 stable hyperthyroidism) was enrolled to explore V-J signatures distinguishing ophthalmopathy from hyperthyroidism. For independent validation, a separate cohort was made up of around 19 hyperthyroidism patients plus 17 patients who later progressed from hyperthyroidism to ophthalmopathy. In five to seven hyperthyroidism patients, the T-cell repertoire of thyroid tissue was compared with the T-cell repertoire of blood. Following sampling, methimazole starting at 30 mg daily was administered to hyperthyroidism patients, and high-dose intravenous methylprednisolone was administered to ophthalmopathy patients.

The hyperthyroidism patients were 18 to 65 years old and newly diagnosed, with a disease duration of less than 2 months. Patients were excluded if they had other autoimmune diseases, uncontrolled infections, pregnancy or lactation. Clinical symptoms, serum thyroxine, TRAb, thyroid ultrasound and orbital computed tomography were used for diagnosis. Total RNA was extracted using Trizol reagent, and RNA quality was checked on an Agilent 2100 Bioanalyzer. The paper's findings and limits, for the study overall: The 13-signature model separated ophthalmopathy from stable hyperthyroidism with roughly 89% sensitivity and roughly 84% specificity in cross-validation, and 80%/75% in the test set. Sample size was not statistically predetermined, and group allocation was not concealed from the investigators. In validation, the model predicted ophthalmopathy progression with about 71% sensitivity and around 72% specificity; some 13 predicted patients were CT-confirmed with GO in a median of approximately 6.5 months. Most of the expanded thyroid clonotypes with a frequency above 0.001 were also detected in blood, and it was suggested that the thyroid immune response may be reflected by blood repertoires.

TCR beta CDR3 regions were amplified from RNA transcripts for repertoire sequencing. HTBI primers and the Qiagen OneStep RT-PCR kit were used in a first-round RT-PCR, which was followed by a second-round multiplex PCR, size selection and purification. The libraries underwent paired-end sequencing with 100 bp reads on an Illumina HiSeq2000. Under the source paper's analysis protocol: SOAPnuke was used for read processing, and reads with adapters, uncalled bases, a mean Phred below 15, or no exact constant-primer or identifier match were discarded. COPE v1.2.5 was used to merge high-quality paired reads. Unique nucleotide sequences were defined as clonotypes and aligned to IMGT TRB V, D and J references using MiTCR v1.1. The analysis was limited to V-J combinations with a frequency above 0.0001, which together covered 99.2% of the repertoires. For each V-J combination, a TCR clonal expansion and chaos score was defined as the ratio of F50 clonal expansion to chaos observed in the TCRdist matrix. Welch's t-statistics and random forest were used to reduce the features to about a dozen V-J combinations, which were then used as input to a naive Bayes classifier. Thyroid-blood repertoire similarity was quantified with the Morisita-Horn index. TCRdb ran its own pipeline on the public reads, namely fastp trimming at Q25 and MiXCR clone calling, and kept in-frame beta chains. One record per CDR3 amino acid sequence lists the most common genes and DNA. TCRdb, rather than the study authors, made the V and J calls. This sample is represented by 1 million to 1.3 million distinct CDR3 sequences; roughly 35% of them were singletons. The ten largest clones add up to 11% of the sample.

Rearrangement joined TRBV20-1 to TRBJ2-7, and perhaps TRBD1 as D gene, on 6 matching bases. The clonotype comes from an adult man with Graves' hyperthyroidism. Sequencing was performed on peripheral blood or thyroid tissue (not recorded which). The CDR3: CSARRTALISYEQYF. The nucleotide sequence is given as TGCAGTGCCCGCAGGACAGCACTAATTTCCTACGAGCAGTACTTC.